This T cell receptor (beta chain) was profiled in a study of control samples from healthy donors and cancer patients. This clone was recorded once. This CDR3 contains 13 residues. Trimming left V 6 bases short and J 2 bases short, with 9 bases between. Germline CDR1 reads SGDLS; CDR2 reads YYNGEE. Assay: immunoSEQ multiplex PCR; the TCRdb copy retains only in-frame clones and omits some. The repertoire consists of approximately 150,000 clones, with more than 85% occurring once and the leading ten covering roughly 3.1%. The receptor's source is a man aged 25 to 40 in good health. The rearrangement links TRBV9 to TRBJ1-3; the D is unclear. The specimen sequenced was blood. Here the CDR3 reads CASTLGTGNTIYF. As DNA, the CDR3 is TGTGCCAGCACCCTGGGGACTGGAAACACCATATATTTT. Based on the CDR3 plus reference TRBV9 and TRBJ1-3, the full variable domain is DSGVTQTPKHLITATGQRVTLRCSPRSGDLSVYWYQQSLDQGLQFLIQYYNGEERAKGNILERFSAQQFPDLHSELNLSSLELGDSALYFCASTLGTGNTIYFGEGSWLTVV.